Reported below is one T cell receptor (beta chain). Trimming took 5 bases from V and 5 from J, leaving 18 bases between them. Germline CDR1 and CDR2: GTSNPN and SVGIG (reference sequence). The CDR3 is made up of 14 amino acids. Here immunoSEQ multiplex PCR was the method, and the copy in TCRdb shows in-frame clones only, minus some. The sample lists approximately 260,000 clones, 85% to 90% occurring once. These data belong to a study of blood T cell repertoires in COVID-19. The TCR originated in a woman in her thirties or forties who had recovered from COVID-19. The chain couples TRBV30 to TRBJ1-1; D might be TRBD1 (5 bases). The source material was peripheral blood. The CDR3 sequence is CAWAGGPVGTEAFF. Written as DNA, the CDR3 is TGTGCCTGGGCGGGGGGACCAGTTGGGACTGAAGCTTTCTTT.